This T cell receptor (beta chain) is from a study of T cell repertoires in ileal Crohn's disease (dated by TCRdb to between 2018 and 2020). As for the study more broadly: Median disease duration was about eight years, and roughly 35% of patients were identified as active smokers at the time of surgery. A total of 171 mucosal samples from 57 patients were sequenced, collected from several sites on the surgical specimen and at postoperative endoscopy. Every patient underwent surgery because of a complication, which was stricturing disease in approximately 60% and penetrating disease in around 39%. A Rutgeerts score higher than i0 was the definition used for endoscopic postoperative recurrence. About half of the patients received postoperative therapy: about 10 received thiopurines and roughly 17 received anti-TNF agents. TCR repertoire analysis was done in 57 Crohn's disease patients from a prospective multicentre cohort. Running in parallel with the study was a multicentre cohort set up to find predictors of early endoscopic recurrence following ileocolonic resection. What the work shows at the level of the full study, not this receptor alone: Compared with CD4 T cells, sorted CD8 T cells held more high-frequency clones, which suggests that the mucosal expansions were mostly CD8. Mucosal CD4 and CD8 T cells were sorted and sequenced only in a subgroup of patients, whose size was not stated. A significantly higher proportion of clonal expansions was observed in active smokers at surgery than in non-smokers (about 25% vs 20%, p=0.02). Higher percentages of high-frequency clones at the time of surgery were linked to endoscopic recurrence, and every patient with clonality above 26.8% (18/57) had recurrence.

This clone was counted a single time. There is no known antigen for this receptor. No qualities accompany the bases; no much larger clone lies one base away. For commercial TCRB immunosequencing, 400 to 550 nanograms of biopsy DNA were submitted for each sample. Adaptive Biotechnology amplified CDR3 regions from genomic DNA with a two-step multiplex PCR that controlled for amplification bias. The first PCR used primers for every V and J gene segment; the second PCR added barcodes and Illumina adapters. CDR3 libraries were sequenced on an Illumina instrument. The published analysis was carried out like this. Analysis combined the vendor-provided pipelines with custom analysis of raw data in R/Bioconductor under R version 3.3.0. Clonality, ranging from 0 to 1, was calculated as the inverse of the normalised Shannon entropy of all productive clones. The repertoire share taken up by the top 100 clones defined high-frequency clones, and only clones that passed a 95% confidence test were kept. Repertoire diversity was measured with the Simpson index, and overlap between samples was measured with the Morisita-Horn index. Here the immuneACCESS table is served through TCRdb, limited to in-frame sequences with V and J called. Missing clones are a known gap in these copies; in checked studies unresolved V genes cover under half, and the rest lacks a known reason. V and J calls and clone size follow that table, whereas D and trimming were derived from the DNA. Within this sample are approximately 7,400 clones, with almost 95% of them counted one time only. The top ten clonotypes cover 1.5% to 2% of the sample.

CDR1 SGHAT and CDR2 FQNNGV are derived from the germline V gene. The CDR3 contains 12 residues, cysteine and phenylalanine counted. Only the CDR3 DNA stays, 36 bases, in frame from base 1. The junction shows trimming of 0 bases on V and 9 bases on J, plus 6 bases between the germline ends. To be eligible, patients had to be adults with ileal or ileocolonic Crohn's disease and an indication for ileocolonic resection. Whole ileal mucosal biopsies were stored frozen at -80°C before DNA extraction. Genomic DNA was isolated from frozen whole biopsies using a TRizol-based method, and the DNA was quantified with a NanoDrop 2000 spectrophotometer.

Source material: ileal tissue. The clonotype was recovered from an adult with Crohn's disease. Recombination joined TRBV11-2 with TRBJ2-1, with no confident D gene call. In nucleotide form, the sequence is TGTGCCAGCAGCTTAGAATCGAGTGAGCAGTTCTTC. Its protein product is CASSLESSEQFF.